This TCR beta chain originates from a study of T cell changes during pregnancy in multiple sclerosis. The CDR3 spans 14 residues. Clones were read by immunoSEQ multiplex PCR, and TCRdb kept only the in-frame ones, dropping some. The table includes under 110,000 clones, 75% to 95% detected once. Material: peripheral blood, obtained in the second trimester of pregnancy. The TCR was taken from a female donor with multiple sclerosis, enrolled in a pregnancy study. The rearrangement joins TRBV21-1 to TRBJ2-7; TRBD2, the table's D call, was not compared with the DNA. TRBV21-1 is flagged as a pseudogene. The CDR3 DNA sequence: TGTGCCAGCCGGGGGGGCAGGGGGTGGGACGAGCAGTACTTC. Translating it yields CASRGGRGWDEQYF.